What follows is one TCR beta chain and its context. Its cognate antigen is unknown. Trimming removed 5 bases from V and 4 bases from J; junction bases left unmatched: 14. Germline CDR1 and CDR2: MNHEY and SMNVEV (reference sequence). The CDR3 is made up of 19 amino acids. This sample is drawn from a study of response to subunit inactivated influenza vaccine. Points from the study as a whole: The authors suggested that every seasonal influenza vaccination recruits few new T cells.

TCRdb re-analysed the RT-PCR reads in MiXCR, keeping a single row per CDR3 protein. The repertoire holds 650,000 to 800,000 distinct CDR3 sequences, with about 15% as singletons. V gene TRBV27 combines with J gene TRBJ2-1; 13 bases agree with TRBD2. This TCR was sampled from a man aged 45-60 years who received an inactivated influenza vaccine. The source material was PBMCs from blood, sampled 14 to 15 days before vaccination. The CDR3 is CASSLGEETSGRSYNEQFF. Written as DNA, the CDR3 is TGTGCCAGCAGTCTAGGGGAAGAGACTAGCGGGAGGTCTTACAATGAGCAGTTCTTC.